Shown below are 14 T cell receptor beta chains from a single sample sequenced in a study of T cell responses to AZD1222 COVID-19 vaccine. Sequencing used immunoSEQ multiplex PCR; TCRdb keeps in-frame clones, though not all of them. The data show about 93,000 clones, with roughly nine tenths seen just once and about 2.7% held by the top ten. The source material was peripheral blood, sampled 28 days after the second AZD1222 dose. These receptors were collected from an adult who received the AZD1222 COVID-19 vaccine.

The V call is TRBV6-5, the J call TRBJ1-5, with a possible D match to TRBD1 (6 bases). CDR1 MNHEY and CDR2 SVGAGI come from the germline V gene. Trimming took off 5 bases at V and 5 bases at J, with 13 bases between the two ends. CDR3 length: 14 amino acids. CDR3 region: CASSTAQGDQPQHF. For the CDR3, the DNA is TGTGCCAGCAGTACCGCACAGGGAGATCAGCCCCAGCATTTT.

The DNA for the CDR3 is TGTGCCAGCAGTGCGGACAGGGCCTCCTTTTCTGGGGCCAACGTCCTGACTTTC. It translates to CASSADRASFSGANVLTF. The chain links TRBV6-1 to TRBJ2-6; 8 bases are a match to TRBD1. Germline V lookup: CDR1 MNHNS, CDR2 SASEGT. The CDR3 is 18 amino acids. V gave up 4 bases and J gave up 1 base; unmatched junction bases: 9.

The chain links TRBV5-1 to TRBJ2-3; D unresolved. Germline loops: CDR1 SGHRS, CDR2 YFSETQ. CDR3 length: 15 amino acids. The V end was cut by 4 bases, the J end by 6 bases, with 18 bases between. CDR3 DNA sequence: TGCGCCAGCAGCGTTCCGACAACCCAAGTGGATACGCAGTATTTT. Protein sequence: CASSVPTTQVDTQYF.

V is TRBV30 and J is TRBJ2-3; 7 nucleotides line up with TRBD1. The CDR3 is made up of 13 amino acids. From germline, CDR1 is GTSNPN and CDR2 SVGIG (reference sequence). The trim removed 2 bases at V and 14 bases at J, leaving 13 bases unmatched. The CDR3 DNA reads TGTGCCTGGAGTAGGGAAGACAGGGATTACTTGTATTTT. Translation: CAWSREDRDYLYF.

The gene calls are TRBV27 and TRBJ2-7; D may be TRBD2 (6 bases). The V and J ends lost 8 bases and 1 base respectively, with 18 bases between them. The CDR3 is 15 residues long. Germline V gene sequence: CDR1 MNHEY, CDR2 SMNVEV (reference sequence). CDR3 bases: TGTGCCAGCGCCAGGGAGGCCCTCACATCCTACGAGCAGTACTTC. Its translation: CASAREALTSYEQYF.

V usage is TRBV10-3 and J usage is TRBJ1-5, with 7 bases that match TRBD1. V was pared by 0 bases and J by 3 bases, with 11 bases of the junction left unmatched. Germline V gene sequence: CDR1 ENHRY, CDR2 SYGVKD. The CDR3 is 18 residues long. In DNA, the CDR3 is TGTGCCATCAGTGAGTCCTTTGGGGCAGGGGGAACCAATCAGCCCCAGCATTTT. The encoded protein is CAISESFGAGGTNQPQHF.

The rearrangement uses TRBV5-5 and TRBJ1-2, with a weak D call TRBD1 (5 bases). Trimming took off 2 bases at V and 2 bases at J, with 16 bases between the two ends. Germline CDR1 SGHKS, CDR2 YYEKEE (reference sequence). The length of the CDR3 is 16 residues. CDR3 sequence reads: CASSFHPGRLNYGYTF. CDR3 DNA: TGTGCCAGCAGCTTTCATCCAGGGCGATTAAACTATGGCTACACCTTC.

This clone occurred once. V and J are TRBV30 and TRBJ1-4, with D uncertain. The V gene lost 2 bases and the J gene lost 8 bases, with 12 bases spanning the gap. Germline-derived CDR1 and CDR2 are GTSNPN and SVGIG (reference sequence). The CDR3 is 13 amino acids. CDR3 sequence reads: CAWSLPRGEKLFF. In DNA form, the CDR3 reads TGTGCCTGGAGTCTCCCCCGAGGAGAAAAACTGTTTTTT.

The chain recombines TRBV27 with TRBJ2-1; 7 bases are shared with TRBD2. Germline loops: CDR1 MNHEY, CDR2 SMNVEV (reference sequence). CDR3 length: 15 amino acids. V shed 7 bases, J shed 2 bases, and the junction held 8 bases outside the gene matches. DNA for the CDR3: TGTGCCAGCAACGGCCTAGCGGAACCCTACAATGAGCAGTTCTTC. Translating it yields CASNGLAEPYNEQFF.

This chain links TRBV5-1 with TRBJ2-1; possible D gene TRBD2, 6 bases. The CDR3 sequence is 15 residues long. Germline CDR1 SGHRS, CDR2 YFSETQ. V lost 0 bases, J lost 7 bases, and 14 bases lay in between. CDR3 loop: CASSLAWGTGNEQFF. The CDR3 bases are TGCGCCAGCAGCTTGGCCTGGGGGACTGGAAATGAGCAGTTCTTC.

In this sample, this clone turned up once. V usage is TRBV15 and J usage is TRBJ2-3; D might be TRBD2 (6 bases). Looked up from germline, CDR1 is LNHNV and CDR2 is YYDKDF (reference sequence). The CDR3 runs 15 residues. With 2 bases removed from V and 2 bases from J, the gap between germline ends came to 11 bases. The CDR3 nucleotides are TGTGCCACCAGCAGAAACCCGGGGGTCACAGATACGCAGTATTTT. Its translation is CATSRNPGVTDTQYF.

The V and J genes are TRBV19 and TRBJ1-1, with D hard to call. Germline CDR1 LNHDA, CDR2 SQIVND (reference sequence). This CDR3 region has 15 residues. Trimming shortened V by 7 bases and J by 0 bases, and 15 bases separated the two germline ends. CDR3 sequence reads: CASKYRPQMNTEAFF. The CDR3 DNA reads TGTGCCAGTAAGTATCGGCCGCAGATGAACACTGAAGCTTTCTTT.

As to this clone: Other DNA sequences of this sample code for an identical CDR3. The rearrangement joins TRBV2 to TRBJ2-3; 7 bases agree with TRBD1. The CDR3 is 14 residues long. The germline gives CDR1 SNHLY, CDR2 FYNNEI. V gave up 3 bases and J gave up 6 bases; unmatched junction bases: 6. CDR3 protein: CASSDQGGADTQYF. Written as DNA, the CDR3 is TGTGCCAGCAGTGATCAAGGGGGCGCGGATACGCAGTATTTT.

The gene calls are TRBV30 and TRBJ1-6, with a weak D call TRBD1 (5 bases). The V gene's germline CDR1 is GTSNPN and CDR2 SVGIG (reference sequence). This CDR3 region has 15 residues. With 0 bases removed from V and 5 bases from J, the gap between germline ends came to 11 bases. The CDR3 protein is CAWSVPQGDNSPLHF. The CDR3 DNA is TGTGCCTGGAGTGTCCCCCAGGGCGATAATTCACCCCTCCACTTT.